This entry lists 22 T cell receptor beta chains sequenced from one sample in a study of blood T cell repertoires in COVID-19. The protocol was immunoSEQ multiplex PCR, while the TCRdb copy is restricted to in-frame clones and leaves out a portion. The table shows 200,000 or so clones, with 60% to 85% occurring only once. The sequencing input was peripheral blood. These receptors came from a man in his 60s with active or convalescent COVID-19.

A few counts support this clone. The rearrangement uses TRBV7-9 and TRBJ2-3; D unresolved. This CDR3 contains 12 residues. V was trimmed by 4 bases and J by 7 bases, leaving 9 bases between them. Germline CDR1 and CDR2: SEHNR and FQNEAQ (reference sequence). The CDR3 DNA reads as TGTGCCAGCAGCTCCCCCGGTAATACGCAGTATTTT. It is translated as CASSSPGNTQYF. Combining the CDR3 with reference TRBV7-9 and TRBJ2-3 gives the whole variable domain DTGVSQNPRHKITKRGQNVTFRCDPISEHNRLYWYRQTLGQGPEFLTYFQNEAQLEKSRLLSDRFSAERPKGSFSTLEIQRTEQGDSAMYLCASSSPGNTQYFGPGTRLTVL.

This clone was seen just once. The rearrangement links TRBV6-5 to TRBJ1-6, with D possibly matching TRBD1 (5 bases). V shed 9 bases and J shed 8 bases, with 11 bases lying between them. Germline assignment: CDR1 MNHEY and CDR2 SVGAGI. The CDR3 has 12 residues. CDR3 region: CASTTGDSPLHF. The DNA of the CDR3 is TGTGCCAGTACCACAGGAGATTCACCCCTCCACTTT.

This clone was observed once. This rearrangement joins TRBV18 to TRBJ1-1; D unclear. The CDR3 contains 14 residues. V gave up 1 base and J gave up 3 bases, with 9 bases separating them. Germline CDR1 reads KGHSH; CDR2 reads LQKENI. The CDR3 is CASSPRGSDTEAFF. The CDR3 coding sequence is TGTGCCAGCTCACCACGCGGGTCGGACACTGAAGCTTTCTTT. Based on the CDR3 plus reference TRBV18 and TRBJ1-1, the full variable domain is NAGVMQNPRHLVRRRGQEARLRCSPMKGHSHVYWYRQLPEEGLKFMVYLQKENIIDESGMPKERFSAEFPKEGPSILRIQQVVRGDSAAYFCASSPRGSDTEAFFGQGTRLTVV.

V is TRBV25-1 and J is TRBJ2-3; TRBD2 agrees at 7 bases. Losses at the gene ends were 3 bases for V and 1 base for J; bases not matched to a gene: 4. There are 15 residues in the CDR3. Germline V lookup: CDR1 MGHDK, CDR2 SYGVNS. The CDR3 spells CASSDILAGTDTQYF. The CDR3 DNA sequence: TGTGCCAGCAGTGATATCCTAGCGGGCACAGATACGCAGTATTTT. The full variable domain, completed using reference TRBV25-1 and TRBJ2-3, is EADIYQTPRYLVIGTGKKITLECSQTMGHDKMYWYQQDPGMELHLIHYSYGVNSTEKGDLSSESTVSRIRTEHFPLTLESARPSHTSQYLCASSDILAGTDTQYFGPGTRLTVL.

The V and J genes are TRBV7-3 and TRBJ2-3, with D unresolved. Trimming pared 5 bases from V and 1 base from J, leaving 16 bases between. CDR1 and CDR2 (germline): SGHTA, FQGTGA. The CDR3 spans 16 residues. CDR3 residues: CASSLPPAFRTDTQYF. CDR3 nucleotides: TGTGCCAGCAGCCTACCCCCAGCGTTTCGCACAGATACGCAGTATTTT.

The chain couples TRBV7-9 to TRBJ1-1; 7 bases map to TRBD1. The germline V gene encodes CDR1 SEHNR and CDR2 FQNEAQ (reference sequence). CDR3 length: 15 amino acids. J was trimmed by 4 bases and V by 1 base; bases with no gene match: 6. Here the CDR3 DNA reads TGTGCCAGCAGCTTAGGGTGGGACAGAATCACTGAAGCTTTCTTT. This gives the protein CASSLGWDRITEAFF.

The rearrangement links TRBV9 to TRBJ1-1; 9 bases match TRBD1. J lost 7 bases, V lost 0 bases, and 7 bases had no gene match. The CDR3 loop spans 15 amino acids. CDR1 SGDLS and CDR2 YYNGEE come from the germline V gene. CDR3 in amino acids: CASSVATGGFGEAFF. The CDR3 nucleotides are TGTGCCAGCAGCGTAGCTACAGGGGGCTTTGGTGAAGCTTTCTTT.

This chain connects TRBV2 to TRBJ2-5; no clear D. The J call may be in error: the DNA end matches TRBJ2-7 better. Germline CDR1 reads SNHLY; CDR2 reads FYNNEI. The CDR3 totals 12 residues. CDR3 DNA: TGTGCCAGCAGTCCCTTGAGATACGAGCAGTACTTC. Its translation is CASSPLRYEQYF.

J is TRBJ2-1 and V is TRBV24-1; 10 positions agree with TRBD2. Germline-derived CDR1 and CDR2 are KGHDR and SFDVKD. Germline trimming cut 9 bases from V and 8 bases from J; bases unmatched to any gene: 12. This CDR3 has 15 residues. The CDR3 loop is CATGSLLAGNYEQFF. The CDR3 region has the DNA TGTGCCACCGGAAGTTTACTAGCGGGAAACTATGAGCAGTTCTTC.

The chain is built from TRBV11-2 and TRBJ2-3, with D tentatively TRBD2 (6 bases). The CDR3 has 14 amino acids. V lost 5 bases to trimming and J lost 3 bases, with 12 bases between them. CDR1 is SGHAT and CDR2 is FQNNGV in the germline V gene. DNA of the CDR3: TGTGCCAGCAGCCCGGGACTCCCAACAGATACGCAGTATTTT. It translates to CASSPGLPTDTQYF.

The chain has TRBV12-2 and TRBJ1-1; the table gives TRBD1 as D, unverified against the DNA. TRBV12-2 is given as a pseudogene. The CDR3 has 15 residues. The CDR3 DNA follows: TGTGCAAGTCGCTTAGGGGACAGGGCAAAAGCACGAGCTTTCTTT. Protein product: CASRLGDRAKARAFF.

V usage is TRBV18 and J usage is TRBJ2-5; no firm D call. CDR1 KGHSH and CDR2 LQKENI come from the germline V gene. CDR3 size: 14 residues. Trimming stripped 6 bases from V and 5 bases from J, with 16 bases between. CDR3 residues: CASSSDSAHETQYF. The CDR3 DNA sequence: TGTGCCAGCTCGTCCGACTCGGCCCACGAGACCCAGTACTTC.

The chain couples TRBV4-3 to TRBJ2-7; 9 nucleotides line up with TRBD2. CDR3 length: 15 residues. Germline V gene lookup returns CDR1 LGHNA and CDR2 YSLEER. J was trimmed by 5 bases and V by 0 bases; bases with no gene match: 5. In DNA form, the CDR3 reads TGCGCCAGCAGCCAAGATCCCGGACTAGCGAACGAGCAGTACTTC. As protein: CASSQDPGLANEQYF.

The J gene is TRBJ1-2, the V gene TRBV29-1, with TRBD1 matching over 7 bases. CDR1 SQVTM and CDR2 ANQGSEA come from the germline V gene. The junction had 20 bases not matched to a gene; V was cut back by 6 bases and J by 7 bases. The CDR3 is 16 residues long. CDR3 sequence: CSVPGQATTGGGGYTF. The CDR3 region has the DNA TGCAGCGTCCCCGGACAGGCGACAACTGGTGGTGGTGGCTACACCTTC.

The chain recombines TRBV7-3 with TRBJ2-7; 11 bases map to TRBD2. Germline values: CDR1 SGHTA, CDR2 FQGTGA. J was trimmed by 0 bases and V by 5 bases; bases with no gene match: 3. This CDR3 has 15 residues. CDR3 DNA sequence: TGTGCCAGCAGCCCTGGACTAGCGGGCTCCTACGAGCAGTACTTC. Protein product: CASSPGLAGSYEQYF.

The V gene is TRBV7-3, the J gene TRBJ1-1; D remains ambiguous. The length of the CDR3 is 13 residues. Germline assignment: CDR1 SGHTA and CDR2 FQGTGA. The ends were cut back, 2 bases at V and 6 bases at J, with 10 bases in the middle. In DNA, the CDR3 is TGTGCCAGCAGCTTAGGTCGGGAAGCTGAAGCTTTCTTT. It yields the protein CASSLGREAEAFF.

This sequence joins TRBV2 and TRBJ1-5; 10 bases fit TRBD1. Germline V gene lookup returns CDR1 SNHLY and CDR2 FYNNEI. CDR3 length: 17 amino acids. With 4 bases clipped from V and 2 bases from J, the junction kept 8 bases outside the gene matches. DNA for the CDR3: TGTGCCAGCAGTGGGACCGTTGACAGGGGGCGCAATCAGCCCCAGCATTTT. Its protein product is CASSGTVDRGRNQPQHF.

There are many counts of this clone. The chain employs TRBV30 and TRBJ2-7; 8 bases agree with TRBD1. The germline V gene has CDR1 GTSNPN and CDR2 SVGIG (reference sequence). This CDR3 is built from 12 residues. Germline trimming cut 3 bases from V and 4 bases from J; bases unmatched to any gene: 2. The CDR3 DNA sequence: TGTGCCTGGAGCAGGGGGCAATACGAGCAGTACTTC. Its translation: CAWSRGQYEQYF.

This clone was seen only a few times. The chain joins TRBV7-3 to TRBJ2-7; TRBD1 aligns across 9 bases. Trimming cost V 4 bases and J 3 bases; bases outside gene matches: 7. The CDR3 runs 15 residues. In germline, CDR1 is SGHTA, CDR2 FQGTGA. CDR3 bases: TGTGCCAGCAGCTCGCCGGGGACAGGGAACTACGAGCAGTACTTC. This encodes CASSSPGTGNYEQYF. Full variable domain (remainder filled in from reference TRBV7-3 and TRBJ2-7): GAGVSQTPSNKVTEKGKYVELRCDPISGHTALYWYRQSLGQGPEFLIYFQGTGAADDSGLPNDRFFAVRPEGSVSTLKIQRTERGDSAVYLCASSSPGTGNYEQYFGPGTRLTVT.

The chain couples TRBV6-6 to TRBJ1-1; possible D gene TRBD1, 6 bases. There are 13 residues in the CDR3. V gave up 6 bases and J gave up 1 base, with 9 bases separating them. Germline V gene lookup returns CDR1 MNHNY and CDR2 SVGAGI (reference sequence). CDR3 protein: CASRTTGNTEAFF. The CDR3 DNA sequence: TGTGCCAGCAGGACGACAGGGAACACTGAAGCTTTCTTT.

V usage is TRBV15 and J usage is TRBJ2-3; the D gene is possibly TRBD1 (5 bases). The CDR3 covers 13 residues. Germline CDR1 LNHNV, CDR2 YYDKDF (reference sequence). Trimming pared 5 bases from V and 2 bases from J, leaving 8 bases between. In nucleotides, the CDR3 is TGTGCCACCAGCCGACAGTACACAGATACGCAGTATTTT. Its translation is CATSRQYTDTQYF.

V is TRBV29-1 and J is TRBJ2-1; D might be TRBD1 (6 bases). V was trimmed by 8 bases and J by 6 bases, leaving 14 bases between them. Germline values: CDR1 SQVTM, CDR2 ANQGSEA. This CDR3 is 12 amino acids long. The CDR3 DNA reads TGCAGCCCTCAGACAGGCCCCAATGAGCAGTTCTTC. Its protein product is CSPQTGPNEQFF.